This entry lists 19 T cell receptor beta chains sequenced from one sample in a study of PD-L1 blockade in urothelial cancer. Time point indicated: pretreatment peripheral blood. TCRdb's table, derived via immunoSEQ multiplex PCR, lists solely in-frame clones and lacks some. The sample shows around 130,000 clones, 70% to 85% of them seen only once. The sequences come from PBMCs, collected around atezolizumab (anti-PD-L1) treatment. These TCRs come from a man aged 50 or older with urothelial cancer.

This clone was seen a handful of times. This chain uses TRBV18 with TRBJ2-1; 9 positions agree with TRBD1. After removal of 4 bases from V and 5 bases from J, the junction contained 12 bases not matched to a gene. This CDR3 region has 17 residues. Germline loops: CDR1 KGHSH, CDR2 LQKENI. CDR3 in amino acids: CASSQLGSGTGNNEQFF. The CDR3 nucleotides are TGTGCCAGCTCACAACTCGGCTCCGGGACAGGGAACAATGAGCAGTTCTTC. The whole variable domain, remainder taken from reference TRBV18 and TRBJ2-1, is NAGVMQNPRHLVRRRGQEARLRCSPMKGHSHVYWYRQLPEEGLKFMVYLQKENIIDESGMPKERFSAEFPKEGPSILRIQQVVRGDSAAYFCASSQLGSGTGNNEQFFGPGTRLTVL.

The CDR3 loop reads CASSPETSGKNIQYF. Here the CDR3 DNA reads TGTGCCAGCAGTCCCGAGACTAGCGGCAAAAACATTCAGTACTTC. This chain connects TRBV27 to TRBJ2-4, with TRBD2 matching 9 bases. After removal of 5 bases from V and 3 bases from J, the junction contained 5 bases not matched to a gene. The CDR3 is 15 residues long. CDR1 MNHEY and CDR2 SMNVEV come from the germline V gene (reference sequence).

This clone was counted a single time. This chain links TRBV5-1 with TRBJ2-1; TRBD1 agrees at 8 bases. V trimming: 2 bases; J trimming: 1 base; junction bases outside the gene matches: 2. Germline CDR1 and CDR2: SGHRS and YFSETQ. The CDR3 consists of 15 residues. This CDR3 is CASSFGQGSYNEQFF. DNA of the CDR3: TGCGCCAGCAGCTTTGGACAGGGTTCCTACAATGAGCAGTTCTTC. The full variable domain, in which reference TRBV5-1 and TRBJ2-1 provide the parts outside the CDR3, is KAGVTQTPRYLIKTRGQQVTLSCSPISGHRSVSWYQQTPGQGLQFLFEYFSETQRNKGNFPGRFSGRQFSNSRSEMNVSTLELGDSALYLCASSFGQGSYNEQFFGPGTRLTVL.

This clone was seen a single time. The chain combines TRBV30 with TRBJ2-7; TRBD1 agrees at 9 bases. Germline V gene sequence: CDR1 GTSNPN, CDR2 SVGIG (reference sequence). V shed 3 bases and J 12 bases; nucleotides not matched to a gene: 9. The CDR3 length is 12 residues. The CDR3 nucleotides read TGTGCCTGGAGCCGAGGGACAGGGAGGGCGTACTTC. Translating it yields CAWSRGTGRAYF.

V usage is TRBV28 and J usage is TRBJ2-5; TRBD2 might be the D (5 bases). V lost 7 bases, J lost 9 bases, and 21 bases lay in between. The CDR3 has 14 residues. Germline V gene data show CDR1 as MDHEN and CDR2 as SYDVKM. The CDR3 loop reads CASTPDYPPVAQYF. The CDR3, as DNA: TGTGCCAGCACCCCTGACTACCCCCCCGTGGCCCAGTACTTC.

This clone was seen a single time. This chain joins TRBV6-1 and TRBJ2-1, with 10 bases lining up with TRBD2. V shed 5 bases and J 3 bases; nucleotides not matched to a gene: 4. This CDR3 comprises 15 residues. The germline gives CDR1 MNHNS, CDR2 SASEGT. CDR3 protein: CASSPRLAGYNEQFF. Here the CDR3 DNA reads TGTGCCAGCAGTCCAAGACTAGCGGGCTACAATGAGCAGTTCTTC.

This chain connects TRBV9 to TRBJ2-5; 11 bases agree with TRBD2. Germline assignment: CDR1 SGDLS and CDR2 YYNGEE. CDR3 length: 17 residues. V gave up 0 bases and J gave up 5 bases; unmatched junction bases: 9. The CDR3 nucleotides are TGTGCCAGCAGCGTAGGTAGCGGGAGGGCCTGGGGTGAGACCCAGTACTTC. This gives the protein CASSVGSGRAWGETQYF.

The chain couples TRBV5-1 to TRBJ1-3, with 8 bases fitting TRBD1. This CDR3 spans 15 amino acids. Trimming removed 4 bases from V and 0 bases from J; junction bases left unmatched: 3. The germline V gene encodes CDR1 SGHRS and CDR2 YFSETQ. The chain's CDR3 is CASSQTGGSGNTIYF. CDR3 sequence (DNA): TGCGCCAGCAGCCAAACAGGGGGCTCTGGAAACACCATATATTTT.

This chain connects TRBV11-2 to TRBJ2-5; TRBD1 agrees at 10 bases. V dropped 1 base and J dropped 4; count of bases not matched to a gene: 3. The CDR3 extends over 15 amino acids. The germline gives CDR1 SGHAT, CDR2 FQNNGV. For the CDR3, the DNA is TGTGCCAGCAGCTTAGTGAGGACAGGGGGAGAGACCCAGTACTTC. Translation gives CASSLVRTGGETQYF.

In its sample, this clone was seen a few times. The chain joins TRBV27 to TRBJ1-1; D is undetermined. V was clipped by 6 bases and J by 2 bases, with 22 bases between them. CDR1 and CDR2 (germline): MNHEY, SMNVEV (reference sequence). This CDR3 has 17 residues. The CDR3, as DNA: TGTGCCAGCAGCCCAGGTCTGGGGAAGGAGGGAAACACTGAAGCTTTCTTT. Its protein is CASSPGLGKEGNTEAFF.

This chain joins TRBV7-9 and TRBJ2-7; the match to TRBD1 covers 7 bases. Germline-derived CDR1 and CDR2 are SEHNR and FQNEAQ (reference sequence). J lost 5 bases, V lost 5 bases, and 9 bases had no gene match. The CDR3 length is 14 residues. The DNA of the CDR3 is TGTGCCAGCAGCCCTCTCTCGACAGGGCACGAGCAGTACTTC. Its translation is CASSPLSTGHEQYF. Full variable domain (outside the CDR3, taken from reference TRBV7-9 and TRBJ2-7): DTGVSQNPRHKITKRGQNVTFRCDPISEHNRLYWYRQTLGQGPEFLTYFQNEAQLEKSRLLSDRFSAERPKGSFSTLEIQRTEQGDSAMYLCASSPLSTGHEQYFGPGTRLTVT.

This clone was seen only a few times. The rearrangement links TRBV28 to TRBJ2-1, with 10 bases identical to TRBD2. V trimming: 6 bases; J trimming: 4 bases; junction bases outside the gene matches: 15. Germline V gene sequence: CDR1 MDHEN, CDR2 SYDVKM. The length of the CDR3 is 18 residues. DNA for the CDR3: TGTGCCAGCAGACCCAGCCTGTCTAGCGGGAGTCTATACAATGAGCAGTTCTTC. Translated, it gives CASRPSLSSGSLYNEQFF.

V usage is TRBV5-4 and J usage is TRBJ2-3; TRBD2 might be the D (7 bases). CDR1 SGHNT and CDR2 YYREEE come from the germline V gene (reference sequence). V lost 4 bases and J 3 bases, leaving 15 bases between the germline ends. The length of the CDR3 is 15 residues. For the CDR3, the DNA is TGTGCCAGCAGCCCGCCCGGGGGGCGGACAGATACGCAGTATTTT. Translated: CASSPPGGRTDTQYF.

This chain joins TRBV19 and TRBJ2-1; 11 bases are a match to TRBD1. Germline loops: CDR1 LNHDA, CDR2 SQIVND (reference sequence). The CDR3 loop spans 16 amino acids. V was clipped by 3 bases and J by 4 bases; unmatched bases: 5. Written as DNA, the CDR3 is TGTGCCAGTAGTATTCTCGGACAGGGGGCTTACAATGAGCAGTTCTTC. This gives the protein CASSILGQGAYNEQFF.

CDR3 DNA sequence: TGCGCCAGCAGCTTGAATAGCGGAGCAGGAGATACGCAGTATTTT. Its translation is CASSLNSGAGDTQYF. V and J are TRBV5-1 and TRBJ2-3; D possibly corresponds to TRBD2 (6 bases). CDR1 is SGHRS and CDR2 is YFSETQ in the germline V gene. CDR3 size: 15 residues. The germline V and J ends were trimmed by 1 base and 5 bases, with 14 bases remaining between them.

The rearrangement joins TRBV13 to TRBJ1-5; no clear D. CDR3 length: 15 amino acids. V was clipped by 0 bases and J by 5 bases, with 11 bases between them. Germline lookup yields CDR1 PRHDT and CDR2 FYEKMQ (reference sequence). CDR3: CASSLGEGGDQPQHF. The CDR3 DNA reads TGTGCCAGCAGCTTAGGCGAGGGCGGTGATCAGCCCCAGCATTTT.

The CDR3 DNA reads as TGTGCCAGCAGCCCCCTCGCGGGGCCATACGAGCAGTACTTC. Its protein product is CASSPLAGPYEQYF. The chain uses TRBV27 and TRBJ2-7, with D perhaps TRBD2 (6 bases). The V gene's germline CDR1 is MNHEY and CDR2 SMNVEV (reference sequence). This CDR3 is 14 amino acids long. The V gene lost 6 bases and the J gene lost 4 bases, with 16 bases spanning the gap.

The chain recombines TRBV28 with TRBJ2-6; D is ambiguous. V was pared by 2 bases and J by 2 bases, with 4 bases between. The CDR3 sequence is 14 residues long. Germline V CDR1 and CDR2: MDHEN, SYDVKM. Here the CDR3 reads CASSLHTGANVLTF. The CDR3 DNA is TGTGCCAGCAGTTTACACACTGGGGCCAACGTCCTGACTTTC. The whole variable domain, remainder taken from reference TRBV28 and TRBJ2-6, is DVKVTQSSRYLVKRTGEKVFLECVQDMDHENMFWYRQDPGLGLRLIYFSYDVKMKEKGDIPEGYSVSREKKERFSLILESASTNQTSMYLCASSLHTGANVLTFGAGSRLTVL.

The rearrangement links TRBV9 to TRBJ1-4; TRBD1 matches at 8 bases. The V gene end was trimmed by 4 bases and the J gene end by 8 bases; junction bases not matched to a gene: 10. The germline V gene has CDR1 SGDLS and CDR2 YYNGEE. The CDR3 loop spans 15 amino acids. CDR3 sequence (DNA): TGTGCCAGCAGCCCTAGACAGGGGATAGGCGAAAAACTGTTTTTT. It translates to CASSPRQGIGEKLFF.